This TCR beta chain was found in a study of blood T cells in healthy people across ages (dated by TCRdb to the mid-2010s). A note on the overall study: In model experiments, template switching captured about one uniquely barcoded TCR beta cDNA molecule for every two T cells. Using deep sequencing normalized with unique cDNA molecular identifiers, the study measured how TCR beta repertoire diversity changes with age. Four age groups were formed from the donors: young (average approximately 17 years), middle-aged (approximately 41), aged (under 70) and long-lived (roughly 81). To avoid experimental bias, donors of different ages were spread randomly across the sequencing lanes. Using the same blood draw, the study looked at two additional independent replicas of 1 million unique cDNA reads for two donors, one aged 18 to 30 and the other aged 80 or older.

The library was generated by 5' RACE. Sequencing relied on an Illumina HiSeq 2500. A second 7 to 11 cycle PCR used a sample-barcoded 5' primer and a J-beta primer mix. A unique molecular identifier was introduced onto each TCR beta cDNA molecule by a template-switch 5' adaptor carrying 12 random nucleotides. At least 2.5 million CDR3-containing paired-end reads were obtained from each sample. First-strand cDNA was synthesized from all RNA with the Mint cDNA synthesis kit, primed by a TRBC-specific oligonucleotide. Following uracil-DNA glycosylase treatment, all cDNA underwent a first 18-cycle PCR with the universal primers M1SS and BC2_uni_R. Concerning the study's data processing: Normalization of each sample was performed by random selection of 1 million high-quality reads, each carrying a distinct molecular identifier. Instead of being binned into consensus sequences, reads with shared molecular identifiers were discarded. MiTCR, run with a Q25 quality threshold and the strictest error-elimination algorithm, handled CDR3 identification, clonotype clustering and error correction. Lower-bound total TCR beta diversity was estimated with a nonparametric unseen species model using Euler transformation. Using fastp at Q25 and MiXCR, TCRdb reprocessed the public reads and kept productive beta chains. Each entry merges the rows of one CDR3 protein and shows their most common DNA and genes. The V and J calls and clone size come from TCRdb's table, not from the authors' own analysis. The sample has around 1,600,000 distinct CDR3 sequences on record, approximately 39% of them singletons. Together, the top ten hold less than 5% of the sample.

The approximately 40 donors, aged roughly 6 to 90 years, were systemically healthy Caucasian individuals from Russia. Each donor gave about 9.7 milliliters of peripheral blood, drawn into EDTA-treated Vacutainer tubes. Ficoll-Paque density-gradient centrifugation was used to isolate PBMCs, with at least 6.5 million per sample. Trizol reagent was used to extract total RNA from the PBMCs, yielding at least 5 micrograms per sample. The percentages of naive CD45RAhigh/CD27high T cells were determined by flow cytometry on a PBMC aliquot from every donor. Points the paper makes about the study in general: A strong correlation was found between observed TCR beta diversity and the percentage of naive T cells measured by flow cytometry. As age increased, observed TCR beta diversity per million T cells dropped in a roughly linear way, and a significant reduction was already evident by age approximately 40. Compared with the aged group, more naive CD4+ T cells, fewer expanded clones and increased TCR diversity were shown by the long-lived group, suggesting age selection. Donor CMV infection status was unknown, potentially confounding age-related changes in expanded clonotypes. Since profiling was done on bulk unsorted PBMCs, naive and antigen-experienced compartments could not be conclusively compared. Estimates of total diversity from one million sequenced T cells were regarded as lower bounds and underestimates.

Looking up the germline V gene yields CDR1 SGHTA and CDR2 FQGNSA. V loses 1 base of germline sequence and J loses 0 bases, and the interval between the two ends is 9 bases. From the cysteine up to the phenylalanine, the CDR3 has a length of 15 residues. Only the CDR3 portion is preserved as DNA: 45 bases, with reading frame beginning at the first base. This clonotype was found a few times. No cognate antigen has been identified for it. Base qualities were left out, and no much larger clone turns up one base away. The chain joins TRBV7-2 to TRBJ1-2; no D gene call is confident. Specimen: blood. This clonotype originated in a woman aged 18-35 years in good health. CDR3 loop: CASSLGAGTNYGYTF. The DNA is as follows: TGTGCCAGCAGCTTAGGGGCAGGCACTAACTATGGCTACACCTTC.